A single T cell receptor (beta chain) is shown here with its context. Its antigen is undetermined. The data originate from a study of blood T cells in healthy people across ages. Through a sample-barcoded 5' primer and a J-beta primer mix, a second PCR was run for roughly 7 to 11 cycles. Each CDR3 protein is one row after TCRdb ran MiXCR on the 5' RACE reads. The data show 1.5 million to 2 million distinct CDR3 sequences, with about 50% seen just once and approximately 2% held by the top ten. General study findings and limits: The authors considered diversity estimates from one million T cells to be underestimates.

Trimming took off 7 bases at V and 0 bases at J, with 14 bases between the two ends. CDR1 is MDHEN and CDR2 is SYDVKM in the germline V gene. CDR3 length: 15 amino acids. Input material: blood. The clonotype comes from a middle-aged woman in good health. V is TRBV28 and J is TRBJ2-3, with TRBD1 as a possible D gene (5 bases). The CDR3 DNA sequence: TGTGCCAGCAACGCGCAGACAGCTAGCACAGATACGCAGTATTTT. Amino acids: CASNAQTASTDTQYF.